This passage covers 22 T cell receptor beta chains from one sample sequenced in a study of PD-L1 blockade in urothelial cancer. Sample time point: pretreatment peripheral blood. TCRdb keeps only in-frame clones here, not all; method: immunoSEQ multiplex PCR. The sample includes roughly 39,000 clones, roughly 90% of them seen just once. Sequences were derived from PBMCs, sampled around atezolizumab (anti-PD-L1) treatment. The receptor source for this set is a woman aged 60-75 years with urothelial cancer.

The chain has TRBV27 and TRBJ2-7; D is perhaps TRBD2 (8 bases). CDR3 length equals 17 residues. CDR1 MNHEY and CDR2 SMNVEV come from the germline V gene (reference sequence). Trimming took 3 bases from V and 6 from J, leaving 24 bases between them. The CDR3 DNA sequence: TGTGCCAGCAGTTTGGGACAGACGGGACTAGTCTTCCGCGAGCAGTACTTC. It encodes CASSLGQTGLVFREQYF.

The J gene is TRBJ1-2, the V gene TRBV5-1; 12 bases are a match to TRBD1. The CDR3 loop spans 14 amino acids. Trimming cost V 4 bases and J 8 bases; bases outside gene matches: 6. Germline assignment: CDR1 SGHRS and CDR2 YFSETQ. The CDR3 DNA reads as TGCGCCAGCAGCGGGGGACAGGGGGCGAAGGGCTACACCTTC. Translated, it gives CASSGGQGAKGYTF. The full variable domain, its missing parts supplied by reference TRBV5-1 and TRBJ1-2, is KAGVTQTPRYLIKTRGQQVTLSCSPISGHRSVSWYQQTPGQGLQFLFEYFSETQRNKGNFPGRFSGRQFSNSRSEMNVSTLELGDSALYLCASSGGQGAKGYTFGSGTRLTVV.

V is TRBV5-1 and J is TRBJ1-2; D is possibly TRBD1 (6 bases). The germline V and J ends were trimmed by 2 bases and 8 bases, with 13 bases remaining between them. The CDR3 consists of 13 residues. Germline V gene data show CDR1 as SGHRS and CDR2 as YFSETQ. The CDR3 coding sequence is TGCGCCAGCAGCTTTATCGGGGGGCTAGGCTACACCTTC. This encodes CASSFIGGLGYTF.

V is TRBV19 and J is TRBJ2-5; a weak D match, TRBD2 (5 bases). CDR3 length: 15 amino acids. Germline V gene sequence: CDR1 LNHDA, CDR2 SQIVND (reference sequence). V lost 5 bases, J lost 2 bases, and 15 bases lay in between. CDR3 protein: CASSPQRTGQETQYF. DNA of the CDR3: TGTGCCAGTAGTCCCCAAAGGACTGGGCAAGAGACCCAGTACTTC.

The chain employs TRBV19 and TRBJ2-2; 9 bases fit TRBD1. CDR1 and CDR2 (germline): LNHDA, SQIVND (reference sequence). CDR3 length equals 15 residues. After removal of 5 bases from V and 4 bases from J, the junction contained 5 bases not matched to a gene. The CDR3 DNA is TGTGCCAGTAGTGGGACAGGGTCGGGCACCGGGGAGCTGTTTTTT. It is translated as CASSGTGSGTGELFF.

The J gene is TRBJ2-7, the V gene TRBV10-3; 8 bases match TRBD2. This CDR3 region has 13 residues. The V segment lost 5 bases and the J segment 2 bases; nucleotides outside the gene matches: 2. The germline V gene encodes CDR1 ENHRY and CDR2 SYGVKD. CDR3 bases: TGTGCCATCAGTAGGGGACTAGCCTACGAGCAGTACTTC. Translation gives CAISRGLAYEQYF.

Here the CDR3 reads CASSFLAESTDTQYF. The CDR3 coding sequence is TGTGCCAGCAGTTTTTTAGCAGAGAGCACAGATACGCAGTATTTT. J is TRBJ2-3 and V is TRBV27; D is undetermined. The CDR3 spans 15 residues. Per the germline V gene, CDR1 is MNHEY and CDR2 is SMNVEV (reference sequence). V shed 3 bases and J shed 0 bases, with 10 bases lying between them.

The chain couples TRBV28 to TRBJ2-6, with TRBD2 matching 7 bases. The CDR3 runs 17 residues. Germline V gives CDR1 MDHEN, CDR2 SYDVKM. V was clipped by 2 bases and J by 4 bases; unmatched bases: 8. The CDR3 is CASSLRGDPRGANVLTF. CDR3 sequence (DNA): TGTGCCAGCAGTTTACGGGGGGATCCGAGGGGGGCCAACGTCCTGACTTTC.

This chain uses TRBV28 with TRBJ2-7; 7 bases fit TRBD2. Germline CDR1 and CDR2: MDHEN and SYDVKM. The CDR3 has 14 amino acids. V trimming: 5 bases; J trimming: 1 base; junction bases outside the gene matches: 5. In DNA form, the CDR3 reads TGTGCCAGCAGTATTTCTAGCGGATCCTACGAGCAGTACTTC. Its protein product is CASSISSGSYEQYF.

The chain employs TRBV25-1 and TRBJ2-2; D is perhaps TRBD2 (6 bases). V was trimmed by 11 bases and J by 6 bases, leaving 13 bases between them. The CDR3 is 12 amino acids. Germline V gene data show CDR1 as MGHDK and CDR2 as SYGVNS. The DNA for the CDR3 is TGTGCCGTCGGAGGAGGGCCCGGGGAGCTGTTTTTT. Residues: CAVGGGPGELFF.

The rearrangement links TRBV9 to TRBJ2-1; 7 positions agree with TRBD2. Trimming removed 0 bases from V and 9 bases from J; junction bases left unmatched: 9. Germline V CDR1 and CDR2: SGDLS, YYNGEE. There are 15 residues in the CDR3. CDR3: CASSVGWAGDPEQFF. The CDR3, as DNA: TGTGCCAGCAGCGTAGGGTGGGCGGGAGATCCTGAGCAGTTCTTC.

V usage is TRBV28 and J usage is TRBJ1-2; perhaps TRBD1 as D (6 bases). Trimming shortened V by 11 bases and J by 1 base, and 32 bases separated the two germline ends. Germline V gene data show CDR1 as MDHEN and CDR2 as SYDVKM. This CDR3 spans 19 amino acids. The CDR3 DNA is TGTGCCGCAAAGGAGGCAGGGCGAGCCGACAGGACGAATAACTATGGCTACACCTTC. The encoded protein is CAAKEAGRADRTNNYGYTF.

The rearrangement links TRBV7-9 to TRBJ1-1; no clear D. Germline CDR1 is SEHNR and CDR2 is FQNEAQ (reference sequence). CDR3 length equals 15 residues. V lost 3 bases, J lost 1 base, and 12 bases lay in between. The DNA for the CDR3 is TGTGCCAGCAGCTTGGTACGACTGGAGAACACTGAAGCTTTCTTT. Amino acids: CASSLVRLENTEAFF.

The chain couples TRBV7-2 to TRBJ2-7; TRBD2 matches 12 bases. This CDR3 is 17 amino acids long. In germline, CDR1 is SGHTA, CDR2 FQGNSA. Losses at the gene ends were 7 bases for V and 5 bases for J; bases not matched to a gene: 15. CDR3 DNA sequence: TGTGCCAGCATGGGCCTTTCTAGCGGGAGGGCCCCCCACGAGCAGTACTTC. This codes for CASMGLSSGRAPHEQYF.

DNA of the CDR3: TGTGCCAGCAGCTTTATAAATGAAGCTTTCTTT. Protein: CASSFINEAFF. The chain couples TRBV7-2 to TRBJ1-1; D is ambiguous. This CDR3 region has 11 residues. V lost 3 bases and J 7 bases, leaving 6 bases between the germline ends. CDR1 and CDR2 from the germline V gene are SGHTA and FQGNSA. The complete variable domain, with remaining parts taken from reference TRBV7-2 and TRBJ1-1, reads GAGVSQSPSNKVTEKGKDVELRCDPISGHTALYWYRQSLGQGLEFLIYFQGNSAPDKSGLPSDRFSAERTGGSVSTLTIQRTQQEDSAVYLCASSFINEAFFGQGTRLTVV.

The V and J genes are TRBV7-8 and TRBJ1-5, with D perhaps TRBD1 (5 bases). V was clipped by 1 base and J by 7 bases, with 17 bases between them. The CDR3 has 16 residues. The germline CDR1 and CDR2 sequences are SGHVS and FQNEAQ. CDR3 region: CASSLDSPGNGQPQHF. The CDR3 DNA reads TGTGCCAGCAGCTTAGATTCCCCAGGGAACGGCCAGCCCCAGCATTTT.

In its sample, this clone was seen a few times. V and J are TRBV28 and TRBJ2-7; tentatively, D is TRBD1 (5 bases). Trimming pared 7 bases from V and 5 bases from J, leaving 15 bases between. Looked up from germline, CDR1 is MDHEN and CDR2 is SYDVKM. The CDR3 spans 13 residues. CDR3 in amino acids: CASTLVGRDEQYF. CDR3 coding DNA: TGTGCCAGCACCCTTGTAGGCAGGGACGAGCAGTACTTC.

This clone appeared once. This rearrangement joins TRBV4-2 to TRBJ1-2; no reliable D call. This CDR3 has 14 residues. V was clipped by 2 bases and J by 8 bases, with 15 bases between them. Germline V gene lookup returns CDR1 LGHNA and CDR2 YNFKEQ. The CDR3 is CASSQFSRSEGYTF. The DNA of the CDR3 is TGTGCCAGCAGCCAATTTTCGAGATCGGAGGGCTACACCTTC.

The V call is TRBV2, the J call TRBJ2-2; the match to TRBD1 covers 8 bases. V was pared by 6 bases and J by 7 bases, with 7 bases of the junction left unmatched. Germline CDR1 reads SNHLY; CDR2 reads FYNNEI. The CDR3 has 14 amino acids. The CDR3 sequence: CASRQGASGGELFF. The DNA for the CDR3 is TGTGCCAGCAGGCAGGGGGCGAGTGGCGGGGAGCTGTTTTTT.

This clone was counted only a few times. The chain links TRBV6-4 to TRBJ2-1; D remains unclear. With 6 bases removed from V and 2 bases from J, the gap between germline ends came to 14 bases. The CDR3 length is 15 residues. The germline V gene encodes CDR1 MRHNA and CDR2 SNTAGT. The DNA for the CDR3 is TGTGCCAGCAGCGCTTCGATAAGCCCCTACAATGAGCAGTTCTTC. It yields the protein CASSASISPYNEQFF.

This chain joins TRBV29-1 and TRBJ1-2, with TRBD1 identical over 10 bases. CDR1 is SQVTM and CDR2 is ANQGSEA in the germline V gene. The CDR3 loop spans 13 amino acids. V shed 6 bases and J 4 bases; nucleotides not matched to a gene: 5. The CDR3 nucleotides are TGCAGCGTCCGGGACAGGGGCGGCTATGGCTACACCTTC. This sequence encodes CSVRDRGGYGYTF.

The CDR3 nucleotides read TGCAGCGTTGAATTACCTAGCGGGAATAGAGAGACCCAGTACTTC. Translation gives CSVELPSGNRETQYF. The chain joins TRBV29-1 to TRBJ2-5; 9 bases map to TRBD2. This CDR3 is built from 15 residues. Per the germline V gene, CDR1 is SQVTM and CDR2 is ANQGSEA. With 2 bases clipped from V and 4 bases from J, the junction kept 8 bases outside the gene matches.